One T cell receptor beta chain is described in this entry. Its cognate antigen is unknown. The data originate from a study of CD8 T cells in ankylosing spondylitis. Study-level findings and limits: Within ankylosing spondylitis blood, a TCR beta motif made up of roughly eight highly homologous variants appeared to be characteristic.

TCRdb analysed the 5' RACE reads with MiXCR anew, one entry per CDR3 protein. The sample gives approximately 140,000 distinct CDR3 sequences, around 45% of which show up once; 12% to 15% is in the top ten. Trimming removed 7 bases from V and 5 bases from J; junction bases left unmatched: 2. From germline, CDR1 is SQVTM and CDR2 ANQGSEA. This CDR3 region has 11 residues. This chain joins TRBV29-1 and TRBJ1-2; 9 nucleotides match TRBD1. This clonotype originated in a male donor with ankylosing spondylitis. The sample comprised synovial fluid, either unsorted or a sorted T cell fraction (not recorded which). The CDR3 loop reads CSGGTGYGYTF. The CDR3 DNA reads TGCAGCGGTGGGACAGGGTATGGCTACACCTTC.